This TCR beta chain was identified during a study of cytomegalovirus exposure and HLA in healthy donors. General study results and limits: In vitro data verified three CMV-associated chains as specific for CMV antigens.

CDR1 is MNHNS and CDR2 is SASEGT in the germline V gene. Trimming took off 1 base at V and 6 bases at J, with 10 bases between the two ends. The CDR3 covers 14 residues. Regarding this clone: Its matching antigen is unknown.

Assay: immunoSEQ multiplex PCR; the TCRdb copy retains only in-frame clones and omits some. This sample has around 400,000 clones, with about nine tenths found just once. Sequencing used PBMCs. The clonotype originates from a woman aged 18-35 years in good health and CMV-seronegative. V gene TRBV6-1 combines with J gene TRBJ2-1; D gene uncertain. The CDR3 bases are TGTGCCAGCAGTGAAGTCGACTTGGGCAATGAGCAGTTCTTC. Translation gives CASSEVDLGNEQFF.